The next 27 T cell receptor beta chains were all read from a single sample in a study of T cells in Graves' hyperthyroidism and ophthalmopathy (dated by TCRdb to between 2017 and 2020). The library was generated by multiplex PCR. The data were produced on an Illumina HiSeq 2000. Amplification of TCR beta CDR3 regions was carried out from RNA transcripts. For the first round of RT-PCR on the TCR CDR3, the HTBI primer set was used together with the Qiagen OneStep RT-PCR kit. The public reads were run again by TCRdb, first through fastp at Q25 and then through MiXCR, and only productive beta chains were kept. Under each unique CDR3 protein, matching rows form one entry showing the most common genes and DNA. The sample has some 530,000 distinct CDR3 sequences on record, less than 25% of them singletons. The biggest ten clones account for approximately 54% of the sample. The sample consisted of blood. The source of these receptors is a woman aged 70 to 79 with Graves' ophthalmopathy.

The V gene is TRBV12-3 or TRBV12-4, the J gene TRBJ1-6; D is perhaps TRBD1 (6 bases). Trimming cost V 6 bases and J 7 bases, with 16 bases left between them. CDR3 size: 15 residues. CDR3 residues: CASSRPGGQNSPLHF. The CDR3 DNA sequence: TGTGCCAGCAGCAGACCCGGAGGACAGAATTCACCCCTCCACTTT.

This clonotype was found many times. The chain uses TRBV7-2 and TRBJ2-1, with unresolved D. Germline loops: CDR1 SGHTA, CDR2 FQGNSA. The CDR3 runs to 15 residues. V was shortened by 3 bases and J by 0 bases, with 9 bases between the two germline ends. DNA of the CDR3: TGTGCCAGCAGCTTTTACTGGAGCTCCTACAATGAGCAGTTCTTC. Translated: CASSFYWSSYNEQFF. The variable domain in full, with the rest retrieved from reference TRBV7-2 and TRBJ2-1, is GAGVSQSPSNKVTEKGKDVELRCDPISGHTALYWYRQSLGQGLEFLIYFQGNSAPDKSGLPSDRFSAERTGGSVSTLTIQRTQQEDSAVYLCASSFYWSSYNEQFFGPGTRLTVL.

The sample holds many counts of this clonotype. The CDR3 region has the DNA TGTGCCAGCAGTACCAATGCCGGGAATTCACCCCTCCACTTT. Translating gives CASSTNAGNSPLHF. V is TRBV12-3 or TRBV12-4 and J is TRBJ1-6; D not resolved. V was trimmed by 5 bases and J by 7 bases, leaving 12 bases between them. The CDR3 is 14 amino acids.

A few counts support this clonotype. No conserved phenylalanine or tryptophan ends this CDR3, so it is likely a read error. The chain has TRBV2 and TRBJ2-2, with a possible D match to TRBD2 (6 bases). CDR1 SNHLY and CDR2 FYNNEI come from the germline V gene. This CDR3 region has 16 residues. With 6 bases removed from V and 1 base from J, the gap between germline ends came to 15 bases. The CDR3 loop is CASSEGWGLNTGELFV. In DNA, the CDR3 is TGTGCCAGCAGCGAGGGCTGGGGACTGAACACCGGGGAGCTGTTTGTT.

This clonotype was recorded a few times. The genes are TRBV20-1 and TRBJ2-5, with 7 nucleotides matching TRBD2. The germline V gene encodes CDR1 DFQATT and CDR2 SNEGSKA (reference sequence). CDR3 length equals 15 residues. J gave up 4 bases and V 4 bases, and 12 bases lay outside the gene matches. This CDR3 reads CSAKTSLGSRETQYF. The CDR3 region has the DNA TGCAGTGCTAAGACTAGCTTAGGTTCCCGAGAGACCCAGTACTTC.

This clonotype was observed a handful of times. For the CDR3, the DNA is TGTGCCAGCAGCCGCAGGGGGCCTGGAAACACCATATATTTT. This encodes CASSRRGPGNTIYF. The chain links TRBV3-1 to TRBJ1-3; 8 nucleotides match TRBD1. The germline V gene encodes CDR1 LGHDT and CDR2 YNNKEL (reference sequence). The CDR3 spans 14 residues. After removal of 4 bases from V and 2 bases from J, the junction contained 1 base not matched to a gene.

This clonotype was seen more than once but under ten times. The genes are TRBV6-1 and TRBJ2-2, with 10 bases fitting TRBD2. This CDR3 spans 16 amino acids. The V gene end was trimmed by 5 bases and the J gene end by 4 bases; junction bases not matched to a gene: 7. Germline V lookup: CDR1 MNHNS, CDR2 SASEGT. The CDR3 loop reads CASSRLAGDLTGELFF. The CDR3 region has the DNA TGTGCCAGCAGTCGCCTAGCGGGAGATCTCACCGGGGAGCTGTTTTTT.

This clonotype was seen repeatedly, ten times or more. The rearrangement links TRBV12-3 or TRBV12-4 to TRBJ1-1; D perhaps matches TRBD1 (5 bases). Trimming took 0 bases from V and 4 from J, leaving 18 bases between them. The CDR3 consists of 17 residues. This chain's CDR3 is CASSLASYGIGGTEAFF. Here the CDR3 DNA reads TGTGCCAGCAGTTTAGCTTCTTACGGGATTGGGGGCACTGAAGCTTTCTTT.

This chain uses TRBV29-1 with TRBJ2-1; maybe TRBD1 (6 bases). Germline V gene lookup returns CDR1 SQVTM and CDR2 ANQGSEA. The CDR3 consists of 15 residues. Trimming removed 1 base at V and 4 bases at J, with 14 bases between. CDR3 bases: TGCAGCGTTGAAGGGGGAGTGACAGGATACAATGAGCAGTTCTTC. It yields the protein CSVEGGVTGYNEQFF.

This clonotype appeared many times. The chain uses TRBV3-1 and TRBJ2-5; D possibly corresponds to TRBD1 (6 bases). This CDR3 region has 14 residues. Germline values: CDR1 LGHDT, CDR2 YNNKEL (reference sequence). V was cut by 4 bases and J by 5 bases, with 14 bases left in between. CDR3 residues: CASSRNQGHETQYF. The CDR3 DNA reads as TGTGCCAGCAGCCGCAACCAGGGGCACGAGACCCAGTACTTC.

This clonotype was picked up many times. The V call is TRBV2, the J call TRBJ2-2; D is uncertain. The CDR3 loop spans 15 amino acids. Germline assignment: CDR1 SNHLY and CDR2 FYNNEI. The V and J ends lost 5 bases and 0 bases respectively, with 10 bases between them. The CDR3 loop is CASSLGGPNTGELFF. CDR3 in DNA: TGTGCCAGCAGTCTAGGCGGTCCGAACACCGGGGAGCTGTTTTTT. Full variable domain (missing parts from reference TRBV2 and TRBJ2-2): EPEVTQTPSHQVTQMGQEVILRCVPISNHLYFYWYRQILGQKVEFLVSFYNNEISEKSEIFDDQFSVERPDGSNFTLKIRSTKLEDSAMYFCASSLGGPNTGELFFGEGSRLTVL.

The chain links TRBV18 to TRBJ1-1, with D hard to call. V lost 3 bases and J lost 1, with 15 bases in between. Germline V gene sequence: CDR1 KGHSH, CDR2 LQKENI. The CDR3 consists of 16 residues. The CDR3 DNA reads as TGTGCCAGCTCACCCCTTTTGGCATCCCGGAACACTGAAGCTTTCTTT. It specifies CASSPLLASRNTEAFF.

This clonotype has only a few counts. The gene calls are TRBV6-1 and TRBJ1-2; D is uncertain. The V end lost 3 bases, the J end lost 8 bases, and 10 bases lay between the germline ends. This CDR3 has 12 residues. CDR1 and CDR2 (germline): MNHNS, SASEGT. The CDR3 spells CASSELHGGYTF. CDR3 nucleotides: TGTGCCAGCAGTGAGCTTCACGGGGGCTACACCTTC.

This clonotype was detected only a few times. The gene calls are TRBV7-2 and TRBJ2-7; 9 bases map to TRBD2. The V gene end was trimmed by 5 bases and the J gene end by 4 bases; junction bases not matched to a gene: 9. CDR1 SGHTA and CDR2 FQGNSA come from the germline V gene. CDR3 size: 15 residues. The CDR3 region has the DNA TGTGCCAGCAGCCCTAGTAGCGGGAGTCTGTACGAGCAGTACTTC. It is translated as CASSPSSGSLYEQYF.

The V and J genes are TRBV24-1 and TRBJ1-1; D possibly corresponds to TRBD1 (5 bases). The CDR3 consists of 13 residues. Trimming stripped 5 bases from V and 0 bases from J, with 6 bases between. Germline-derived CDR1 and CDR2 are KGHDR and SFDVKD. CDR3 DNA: TGTGCCACCAGTGGGGGGTTGAACACTGAAGCTTTCTTT. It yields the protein CATSGGLNTEAFF.

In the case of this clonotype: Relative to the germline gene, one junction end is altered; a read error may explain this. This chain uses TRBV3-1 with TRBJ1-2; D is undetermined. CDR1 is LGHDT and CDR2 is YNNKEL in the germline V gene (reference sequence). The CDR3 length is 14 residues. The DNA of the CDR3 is TGTGCCAGCAGCCAAACCAACGGTAACTATGGCTGCACCTTC. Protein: CASSQTNGNYGCTF.

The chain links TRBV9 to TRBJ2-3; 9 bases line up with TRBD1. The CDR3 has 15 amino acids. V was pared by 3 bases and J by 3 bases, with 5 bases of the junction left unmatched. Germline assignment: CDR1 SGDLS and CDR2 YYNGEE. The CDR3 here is CASSAGQGWTDTQYF. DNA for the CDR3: TGTGCCAGCAGCGCCGGACAGGGGTGGACAGATACGCAGTATTTT.

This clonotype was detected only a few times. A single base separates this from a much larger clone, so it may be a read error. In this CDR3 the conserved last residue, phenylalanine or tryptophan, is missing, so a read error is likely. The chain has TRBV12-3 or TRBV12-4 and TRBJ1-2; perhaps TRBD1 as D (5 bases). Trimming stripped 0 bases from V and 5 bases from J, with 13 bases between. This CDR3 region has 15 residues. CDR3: CASSLAAGIGYGYTL. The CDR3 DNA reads TGTGCCAGCAGTTTAGCAGCAGGGATAGGGTATGGCTACACCCTC.

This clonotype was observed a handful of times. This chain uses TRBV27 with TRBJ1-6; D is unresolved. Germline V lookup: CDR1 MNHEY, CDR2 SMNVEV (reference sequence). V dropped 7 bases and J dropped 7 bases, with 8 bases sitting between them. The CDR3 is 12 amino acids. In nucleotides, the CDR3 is TGTGCCAGCATGTCGGTGAATTCACCCCTCCACTTT. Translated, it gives CASMSVNSPLHF.

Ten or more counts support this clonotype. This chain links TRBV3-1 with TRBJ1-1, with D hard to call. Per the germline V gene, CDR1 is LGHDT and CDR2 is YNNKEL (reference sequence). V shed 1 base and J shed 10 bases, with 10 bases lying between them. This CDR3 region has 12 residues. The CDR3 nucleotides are TGTGCCAGCAGCCAAGGAAAGGGTAGAGCTTTCTTT. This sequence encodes CASSQGKGRAFF.

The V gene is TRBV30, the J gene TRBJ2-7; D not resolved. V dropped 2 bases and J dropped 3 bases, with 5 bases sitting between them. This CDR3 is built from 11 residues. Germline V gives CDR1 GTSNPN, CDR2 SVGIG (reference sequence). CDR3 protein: CAWSLLYEQYF. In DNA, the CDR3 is TGTGCCTGGAGTTTACTCTACGAGCAGTACTTC.

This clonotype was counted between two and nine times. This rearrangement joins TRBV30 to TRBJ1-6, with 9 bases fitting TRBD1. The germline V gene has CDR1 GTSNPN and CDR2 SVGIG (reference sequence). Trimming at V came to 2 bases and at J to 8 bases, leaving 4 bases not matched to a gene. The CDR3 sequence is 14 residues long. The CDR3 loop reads CAWSKRDRDSPLHF. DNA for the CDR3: TGTGCCTGGAGTAAAAGGGACAGGGATTCACCCCTCCACTTT.

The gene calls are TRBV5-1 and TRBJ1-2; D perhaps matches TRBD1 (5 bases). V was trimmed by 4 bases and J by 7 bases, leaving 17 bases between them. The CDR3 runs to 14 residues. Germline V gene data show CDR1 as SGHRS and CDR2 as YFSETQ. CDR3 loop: CASSATIREGGYTF. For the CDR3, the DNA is TGCGCCAGCAGCGCTACTATCAGGGAAGGTGGCTACACCTTC.

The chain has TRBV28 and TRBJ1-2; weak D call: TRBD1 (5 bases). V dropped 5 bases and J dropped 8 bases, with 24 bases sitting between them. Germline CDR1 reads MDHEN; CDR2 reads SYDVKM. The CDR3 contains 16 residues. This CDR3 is CASSQGWGGGSLGYTF. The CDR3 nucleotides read TGTGCCAGCAGTCAAGGCTGGGGGGGGGGTAGCTTAGGCTACACCTTC.

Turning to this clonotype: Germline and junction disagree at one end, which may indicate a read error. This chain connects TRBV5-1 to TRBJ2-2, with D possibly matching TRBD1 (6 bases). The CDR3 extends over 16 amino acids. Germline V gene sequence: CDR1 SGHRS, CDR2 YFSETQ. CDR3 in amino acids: CASRKKTGTNTGELFF. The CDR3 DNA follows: TGTGCCAGCAGAAAGAAGACAGGTACTAACACCGGGGAGCTGTTTTTT.

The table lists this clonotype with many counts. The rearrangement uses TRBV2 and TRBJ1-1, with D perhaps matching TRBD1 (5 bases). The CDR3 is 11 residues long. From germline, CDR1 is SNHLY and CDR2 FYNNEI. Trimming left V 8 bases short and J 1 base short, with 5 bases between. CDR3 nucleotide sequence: TGTGCCAGCGGGGGGAACACTGAAGCTTTCTTT. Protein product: CASGGNTEAFF.

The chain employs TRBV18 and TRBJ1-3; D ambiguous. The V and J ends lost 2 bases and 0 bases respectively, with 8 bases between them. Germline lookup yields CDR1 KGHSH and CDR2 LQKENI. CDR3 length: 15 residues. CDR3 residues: CASSPTVYSGNTIYF. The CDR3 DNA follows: TGTGCCAGCTCACCAACGGTTTACTCTGGAAACACCATATATTTT.